The rows below give T cell receptor beta chains drawn from one sample of a study of blood T cell repertoires in COVID-19. The protocol was immunoSEQ multiplex PCR, while the TCRdb copy is restricted to in-frame clones and leaves out a portion. The data hold around 150,000 clones, with about 80% observed a single time. Input material: peripheral blood. The receptors were gathered from an elderly woman with acute or convalescent COVID-19. The CDR3 runs from the conserved cysteine through the conserved F or W. D genes are given only for firm matches. The listing skips clone size in some rows; elsewhere it reads once, few, many or a size class.

d_call	clone_size	v_call	j_call	cdr3_aa	cdr3_nt
TRBD2	.	TRBV5-1	TRBJ2-3	CASSLGNLAGTDTQYF	TGCGCCAGCAGCTTGGGAAATCTAGCGGGTACAGATACGCAGTATTTT
.	once	TRBV19	TRBJ2-7	CASSTVQGWSYEQYF	TGTGCCAGTAGCACCGTACAGGGTTGGTCCTACGAGCAGTACTTC
.	.	TRBV19	TRBJ2-5	CASSRGTDLQETQYF	TGTGCCAGTAGCCGCGGGACAGACCTTCAAGAGACCCAGTACTTC
.	.	TRBV6-5	TRBJ1-2	CASTSPNRLSSGYTF	TGTGCCAGCACCTCACCAAACAGGCTCTCGAGTGGCTACACCTTC
TRBD1	.	TRBV11-2	TRBJ1-2	CASRPWDSGYGYTF	TGTGCCAGCAGACCCTGGGACAGTGGGTATGGCTACACCTTC
TRBD1	few	TRBV18	TRBJ1-6	CASSHTLDRVVNSPLHF	TGTGCCAGCTCACATACCCTGGACAGGGTTGTTAATTCACCCCTCCACTTT
.	few	TRBV24-1	TRBJ2-5	CATSDSFGGRGYF	TGTGCCACCAGTGATTCATTTGGGGGCCGAGGGTACTTC
.	.	TRBV10-3	TRBJ2-3	CAISEPFGGDTQYF	TGTGCCATCAGTGAACCCTTCGGGGGAGATACGCAGTATTTT
TRBD2	.	TRBV13	TRBJ2-1	CASSFRQTSGSGNEQFF	TGTGCCAGCAGCTTTCGCCAGACTAGCGGGAGCGGAAATGAGCAGTTCTTC
TRBD2	.	TRBV4-3	TRBJ2-1	CASRAGGLNEQFF	TGCGCCAGCAGAGCGGGGGGGTTAAATGAGCAGTTCTTC
TRBD1	.	TRBV7-2	TRBJ2-7	CASSLDRTRLGEQYF	TGTGCCAGCAGCCTGGACAGGACCCGATTGGGGGAGCAGTACTTC
.	.	TRBV18	TRBJ2-2	CASSPLGAFTGELFF	TGTGCCAGCTCACCCTTGGGGGCATTCACCGGGGAGCTGTTTTTT
.	many	TRBV2	TRBJ1-1	CASRAGMNTEAFF	TGTGCCAGCAGAGCCGGTATGAACACTGAAGCTTTCTTT
TRBD1	.	TRBV24-1	TRBJ2-3	CATSDPAPGQTGPVADTQYF	TGTGCCACCAGTGACCCCGCACCGGGACAGACAGGGCCTGTGGCAGATACGCAGTATTTT
.	.	TRBV27	TRBJ1-2	CASSFLTGFGGYTF	TGTGCCAGCAGTTTTCTTACAGGGTTTGGTGGCTACACCTTC
TRBD2	.	TRBV7-6	TRBJ2-7	CASSLGTSGPGVSGEQYF	TGTGCCAGCAGCTTAGGGACTAGCGGGCCAGGGGTATCGGGCGAGCAGTACTTC
.	.	TRBV9	TRBJ1-2	CASSVYQTGQPNYGYTF	TGTGCCAGCAGCGTATATCAAACAGGACAGCCTAACTATGGCTACACCTTC
.	.	TRBV14	TRBJ1-1	CASSQWGLHQAFF	TGTGCCAGCAGCCAGTGGGGCTTGCATCAAGCTTTCTTT
TRBD1	.	TRBV2	TRBJ1-5	CASSNRQGGQPQHF	TGTGCCAGCAGTAATAGACAGGGGGGTCAGCCCCAGCATTTT
TRBD2	once	TRBV2	TRBJ2-1	CASEGGRGLGEQFF	TGTGCCAGCGAGGGCGGGAGGGGGCTTGGAGAGCAGTTCTTC
.	.	TRBV20-1	TRBJ2-1	CSVLELEQFF	TGCAGTGTCCTAGAGCTGGAGCAGTTCTTC
.	.	TRBV6-1	TRBJ1-1	CASSDRVRDTEAFF	TGTGCCAGCAGTGACCGGGTGAGGGACACTGAAGCTTTCTTT
TRBD2	.	TRBV28	TRBJ2-1	CASSFEGETSGFGLYNEQFF	TGTGCCAGCAGTTTCGAGGGGGAGACTAGCGGGTTTGGACTCTACAATGAGCAGTTCTTC
.	.	TRBV5-1	TRBJ2-2	CASSWGLEGGELFF	TGCGCCAGCAGCTGGGGACTGGAGGGCGGGGAGCTGTTTTTT
.	.	TRBV6-1	TRBJ2-3	CASSEHSFADTQYF	TGTGCCAGCAGTGAGCACAGCTTCGCAGATACGCAGTATTTT
TRBD2	.	TRBV27	TRBJ2-5	CASSPSSGRMQETQYF	TGTGCCAGCAGTCCCTCTAGCGGGAGGATGCAAGAGACCCAGTACTTC
.	.	TRBV7-2	TRBJ1-2	CASRNTVQGGYGYTF	TGTGCCAGCAGGAATACAGTCCAGGGAGGCTATGGCTACACCTTC
TRBD2	many	TRBV5-4	TRBJ2-7	CASSLPGLAGGPYEQYF	TGTGCCAGCAGCCTTCCGGGACTAGCGGGAGGGCCCTACGAGCAGTACTTC
.	.	TRBV5-1	TRBJ2-1	CASRPDRSLYNEQFF	TGCGCCAGCAGGCCGGACAGATCCCTATACAATGAGCAGTTCTTC
.	.	TRBV6-2/TRBV6-3	TRBJ2-2	CASSYRPKGMNTGELFF	TGTGCCAGCAGTTATCGCCCTAAGGGGATGAACACCGGGGAGCTGTTTTTT
TRBD1	.	TRBV18	TRBJ2-1	CASSPAGTGTYNEQFF	TGTGCCAGCTCACCAGCCGGGACAGGGACCTACAATGAGCAGTTCTTC
TRBD2	.	TRBV5-1	TRBJ2-1	CASSRTSGSFDEQFF	TGCGCCAGCAGCCGAACTAGCGGGAGCTTCGATGAGCAGTTCTTC
.	.	TRBV6-5	TRBJ1-5	CASSYAAGRQPQHF	TGTGCCAGCAGTTACGCCGCAGGGCGCCAGCCCCAGCATTTT
TRBD1	.	TRBV10-3	TRBJ1-2	CAIESGGGYGYTF	TGTGCCATCGAATCAGGGGGTGGCTATGGCTACACCTTC
TRBD2	.	TRBV9	TRBJ2-1	CASSQPGWTSGISRNEQFF	TGTGCCAGCAGCCAACCTGGTTGGACTAGCGGGATTAGTAGGAATGAGCAGTTCTTC
.	.	TRBV27	TRBJ2-1	CASSPQGHGNEQFF	TGTGCCAGCAGTCCACAGGGACATGGGAATGAGCAGTTCTTC
.	.	TRBV7-9	TRBJ2-1	CASSLVPDYNEQFF	TGTGCCAGCAGCTTAGTCCCAGATTACAATGAGCAGTTCTTC
TRBD2	.	TRBV27	TRBJ2-1	CASSLRLPTGGEQFF	TGTGCCAGCAGTTTACGTCTACCCACGGGGGGTGAGCAGTTCTTC
.	few	TRBV7-9	TRBJ2-1	CASSLVTGGPEQFF	TGTGCCAGCAGCTTAGTAACCGGCGGGCCCGAGCAGTTCTTC
TRBD1	.	TRBV7-8	TRBJ1-4	CASSWTRDRENEKLFF	TGTGCCAGCAGCTGGACCCGGGACAGGGAGAATGAAAAACTGTTTTTT
.	.	TRBV28	TRBJ2-7	CASSTGVHEQYF	TGTGCCAGCAGCACAGGTGTCCACGAGCAGTACTTC
.	few	TRBV19	TRBJ2-6	CASSIGWRGFRGANVLTF	TGTGCCAGTAGTATCGGATGGAGGGGCTTTAGGGGGGCCAACGTCCTGACTTTC
.	.	TRBV11-2	TRBJ2-2	CASSLTYTGELFF	TGTGCCAGCAGCCTTACTTACACCGGGGAGCTGTTTTTT
TRBD2	.	TRBV11-2	TRBJ2-1	CASSLALRVAGGRQFF	TGTGCCAGCAGCTTAGCTCTTAGGGTGGCGGGGGGGAGGCAGTTCTTC
TRBD1	.	TRBV7-8	TRBJ2-2	CASSLVTGGTGELFF	TGTGCCAGCAGCTTAGTTACAGGGGGCACCGGGGAGCTGTTTTTT
.	many	TRBV6-1	TRBJ2-5	CASSEWRPQETQYF	TGTGCCAGCAGTGAATGGAGACCCCAAGAGACCCAGTACTTC
.	.	TRBV7-9	TRBJ2-3	CASSTYWGDYTDTQYF	TGTGCCAGCAGCACCTACTGGGGGGATTACACAGATACGCAGTATTTT
.	.	TRBV24-1	TRBJ1-5	CATRDTGPNQPQHF	TGTGCCACCAGGGACACCGGCCCCAATCAGCCCCAGCATTTT
.	.	TRBV21-1	TRBJ2-3	CASSQYGRPSTDTQYF	TGTGCCAGCAGCCAGTACGGCAGGCCTAGCACAGATACGCAGTATTTT
.	.	TRBV21-1	TRBJ2-4	CASKPRGNQVDIQYF	TGTGCCAGCAAACCCAGGGGGAACCAAGTGGACATTCAGTACTTC
.	.	TRBV2	TRBJ1-2	CASTRGNMYGYTF	TGTGCCAGCACTCGGGGGAATATGTATGGCTACACCTTC
.	.	TRBV12-3/TRBV12-4	TRBJ1-4	CASSSSSKLFF	TGTGCCAGCAGTTCCTCCAGTAAACTGTTTTTT
TRBD2	.	TRBV10-1	TRBJ2-1	CASSASGGLYNEQFF	TGCGCCAGCAGTGCAAGCGGGGGACTTTACAATGAGCAGTTCTTC